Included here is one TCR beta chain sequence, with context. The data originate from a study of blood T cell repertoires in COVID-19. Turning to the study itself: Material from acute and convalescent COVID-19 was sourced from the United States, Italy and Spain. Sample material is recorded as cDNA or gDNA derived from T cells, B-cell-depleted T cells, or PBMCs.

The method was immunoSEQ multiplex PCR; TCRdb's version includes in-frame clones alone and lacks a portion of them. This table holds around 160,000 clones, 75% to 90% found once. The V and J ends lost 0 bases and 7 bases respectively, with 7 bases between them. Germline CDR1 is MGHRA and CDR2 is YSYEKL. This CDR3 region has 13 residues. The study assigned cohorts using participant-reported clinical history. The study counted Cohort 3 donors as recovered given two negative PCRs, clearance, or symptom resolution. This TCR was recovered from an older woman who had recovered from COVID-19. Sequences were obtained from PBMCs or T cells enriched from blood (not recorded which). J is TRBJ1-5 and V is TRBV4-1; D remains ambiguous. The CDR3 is CASSQDREQPQHF. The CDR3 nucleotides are TGCGCCAGCAGCCAAGATCGGGAGCAGCCCCAGCATTTT.